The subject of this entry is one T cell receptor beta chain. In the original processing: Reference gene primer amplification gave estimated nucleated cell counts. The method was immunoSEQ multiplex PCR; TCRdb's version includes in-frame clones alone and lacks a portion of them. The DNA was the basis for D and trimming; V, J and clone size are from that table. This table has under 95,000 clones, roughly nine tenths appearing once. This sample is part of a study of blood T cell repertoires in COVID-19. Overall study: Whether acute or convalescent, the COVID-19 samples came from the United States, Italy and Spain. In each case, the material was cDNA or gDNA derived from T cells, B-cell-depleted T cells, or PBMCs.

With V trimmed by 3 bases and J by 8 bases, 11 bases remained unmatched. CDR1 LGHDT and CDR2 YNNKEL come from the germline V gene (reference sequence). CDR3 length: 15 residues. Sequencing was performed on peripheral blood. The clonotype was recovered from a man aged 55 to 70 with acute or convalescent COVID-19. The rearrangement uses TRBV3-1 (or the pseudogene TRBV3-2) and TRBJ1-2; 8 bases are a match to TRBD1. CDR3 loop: CASSQDDRGLLGYTF. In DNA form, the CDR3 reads TGTGCCAGCAGCCAGGATGACAGGGGCCTGCTGGGCTACACCTTC.